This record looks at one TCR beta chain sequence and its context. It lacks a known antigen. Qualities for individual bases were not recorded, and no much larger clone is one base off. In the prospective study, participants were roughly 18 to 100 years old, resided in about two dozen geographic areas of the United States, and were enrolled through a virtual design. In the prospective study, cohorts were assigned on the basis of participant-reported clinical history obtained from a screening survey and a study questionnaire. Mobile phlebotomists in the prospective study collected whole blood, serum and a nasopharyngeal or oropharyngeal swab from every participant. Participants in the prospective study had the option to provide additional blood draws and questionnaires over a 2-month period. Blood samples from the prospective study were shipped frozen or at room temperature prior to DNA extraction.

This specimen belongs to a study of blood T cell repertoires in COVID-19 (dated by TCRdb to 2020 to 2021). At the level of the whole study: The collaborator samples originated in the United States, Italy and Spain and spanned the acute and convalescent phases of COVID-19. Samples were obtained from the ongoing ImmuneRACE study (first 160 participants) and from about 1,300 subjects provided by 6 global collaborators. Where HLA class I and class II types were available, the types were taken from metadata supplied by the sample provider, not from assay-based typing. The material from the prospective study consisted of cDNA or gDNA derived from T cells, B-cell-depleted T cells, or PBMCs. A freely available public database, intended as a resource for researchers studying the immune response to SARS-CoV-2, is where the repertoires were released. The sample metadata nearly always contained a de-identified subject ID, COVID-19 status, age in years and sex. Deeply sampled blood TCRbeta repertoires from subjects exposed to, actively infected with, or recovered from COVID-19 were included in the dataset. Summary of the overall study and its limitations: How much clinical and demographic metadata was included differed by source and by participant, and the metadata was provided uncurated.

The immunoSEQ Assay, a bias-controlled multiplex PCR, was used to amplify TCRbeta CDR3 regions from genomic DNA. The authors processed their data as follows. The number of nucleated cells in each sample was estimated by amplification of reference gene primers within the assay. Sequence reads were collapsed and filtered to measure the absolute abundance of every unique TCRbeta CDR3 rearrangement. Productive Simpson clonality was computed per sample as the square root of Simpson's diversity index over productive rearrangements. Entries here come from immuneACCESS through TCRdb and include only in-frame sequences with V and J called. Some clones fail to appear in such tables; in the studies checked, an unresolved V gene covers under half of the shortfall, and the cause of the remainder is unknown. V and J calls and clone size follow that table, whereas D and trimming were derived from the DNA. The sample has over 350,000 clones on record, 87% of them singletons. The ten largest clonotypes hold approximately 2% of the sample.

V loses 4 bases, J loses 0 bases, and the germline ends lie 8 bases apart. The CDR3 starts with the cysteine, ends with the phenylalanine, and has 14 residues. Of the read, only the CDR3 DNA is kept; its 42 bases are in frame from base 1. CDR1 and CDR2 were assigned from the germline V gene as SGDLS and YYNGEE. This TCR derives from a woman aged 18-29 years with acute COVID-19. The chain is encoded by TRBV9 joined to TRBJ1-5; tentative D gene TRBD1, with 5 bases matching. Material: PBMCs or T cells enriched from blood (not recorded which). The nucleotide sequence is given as TGTGCCAGCAGCTCGGGGGGTAGCAATCAGCCCCAGCATTTT. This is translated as CASSSGGSNQPQHF.